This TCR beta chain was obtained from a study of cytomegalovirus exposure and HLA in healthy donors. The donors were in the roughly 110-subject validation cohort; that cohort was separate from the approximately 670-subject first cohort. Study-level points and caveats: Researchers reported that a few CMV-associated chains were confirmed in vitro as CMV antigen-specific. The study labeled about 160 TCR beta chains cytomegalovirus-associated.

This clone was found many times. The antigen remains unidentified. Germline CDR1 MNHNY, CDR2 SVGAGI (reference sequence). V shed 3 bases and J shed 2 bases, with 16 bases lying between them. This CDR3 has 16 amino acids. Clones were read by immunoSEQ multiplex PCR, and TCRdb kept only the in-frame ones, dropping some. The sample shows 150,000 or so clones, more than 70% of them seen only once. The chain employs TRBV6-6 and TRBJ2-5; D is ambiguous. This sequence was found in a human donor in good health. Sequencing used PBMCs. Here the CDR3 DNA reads TGTGCCAGCAGTTATGGGTTGCGGCAGAAGCAAGAGACCCAGTACTTC. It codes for CASSYGLRQKQETQYF.